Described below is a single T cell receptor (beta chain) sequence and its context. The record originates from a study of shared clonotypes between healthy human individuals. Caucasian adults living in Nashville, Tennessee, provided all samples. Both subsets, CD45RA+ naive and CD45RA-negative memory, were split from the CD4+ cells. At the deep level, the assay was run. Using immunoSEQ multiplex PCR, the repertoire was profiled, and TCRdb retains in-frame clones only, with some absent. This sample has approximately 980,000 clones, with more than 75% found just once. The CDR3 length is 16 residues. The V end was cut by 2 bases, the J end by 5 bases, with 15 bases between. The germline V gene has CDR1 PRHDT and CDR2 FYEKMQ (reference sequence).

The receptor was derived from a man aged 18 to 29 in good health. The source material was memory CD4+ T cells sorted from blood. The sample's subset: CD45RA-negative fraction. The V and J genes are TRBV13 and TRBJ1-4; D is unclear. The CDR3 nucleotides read TGTGCCAGCAGCTTATTCCCGCCAGGTGGGAATGAAAAACTGTTTTTT. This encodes CASSLFPPGGNEKLFF. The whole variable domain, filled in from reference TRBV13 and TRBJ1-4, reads AAGVIQSPRHLIKEKRETATLKCYPIPRHDTVYWYQQGPGQDPQFLISFYEKMQSDKGSIPDRFSAQQFSDYHSELNMSSLELGDSALYFCASSLFPPGGNEKLFFGSGTQLSVL.